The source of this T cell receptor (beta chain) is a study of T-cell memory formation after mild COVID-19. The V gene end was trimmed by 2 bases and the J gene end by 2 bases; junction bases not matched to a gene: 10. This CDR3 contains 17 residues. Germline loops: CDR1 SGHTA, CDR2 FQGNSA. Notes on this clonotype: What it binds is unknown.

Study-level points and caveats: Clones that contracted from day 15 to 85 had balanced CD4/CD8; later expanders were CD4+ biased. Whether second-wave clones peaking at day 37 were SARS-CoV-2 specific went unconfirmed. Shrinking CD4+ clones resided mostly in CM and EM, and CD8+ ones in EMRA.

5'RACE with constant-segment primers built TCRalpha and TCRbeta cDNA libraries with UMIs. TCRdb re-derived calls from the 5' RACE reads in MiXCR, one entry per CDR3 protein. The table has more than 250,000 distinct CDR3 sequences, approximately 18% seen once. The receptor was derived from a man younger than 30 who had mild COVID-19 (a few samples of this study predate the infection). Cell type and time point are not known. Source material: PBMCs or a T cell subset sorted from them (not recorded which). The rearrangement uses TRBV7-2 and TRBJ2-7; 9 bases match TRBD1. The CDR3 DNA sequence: TGTGCCAGCAGCTTACGCCCAGGACAGGGGATTCCCTACGAGCAGTACTTC. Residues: CASSLRPGQGIPYEQYF.